A selection of T cell receptor beta chains follows, all from one sample in a study of metastatic and nonmetastatic thyroid tumors. TCRdb re-called the PCR reads via MiXCR. This table has tens of thousands of clones, around 17% appearing once. The sample consisted of tumor tissue. These receptors came from a female donor with papillary thyroid cancer or a benign thyroid nodule (not recorded which). Some clones in this sample may be carry-over from other donors' samples. Each CDR3 is given with its conserved first and last residue. A D gene is named only where the DNA matches it firmly. Clone size is not always given. Where it is, it says once, few, many or a class for expanded clones.

TRBJ2-5,.,many,TRBV5-1,15,CASSLRSGVQETQYF,TGCGCCAGCAGCTTGAGGTCAGGGGTCCAAGAGACCCAGTACTTC
TRBJ2-5,TRBD2,many,TRBV24-1,15,CATSGASGSIETQYF,TGTGCCACCAGCGGGGCTAGCGGGAGTATAGAGACCCAGTACTTC
TRBJ1-5,TRBD1,many,TRBV6-2/TRBV6-3,14,CASRDRGSNQPQHF,TGTGCCAGCAGAGACAGGGGTTCTAATCAGCCCCAGCATTTT
TRBJ2-7,.,many,TRBV18,14,CASSPTPRSYEQYF,TGTGCCAGCTCACCAACTCCTAGGAGCTACGAGCAGTACTTC
TRBJ1-5,.,many,TRBV12-3/TRBV12-4,14,CASSLEGSNQPQHF,TGTGCCAGCAGTTTGGAGGGAAGCAATCAGCCCCAGCATTTT
TRBJ1-6,.,.,TRBV20-1,14,CSARGGADNSPLHF,TGCAGTGCTAGAGGCGGAGCTGATAATTCACCCCTCCACTTT
TRBJ2-7,.,many,TRBV6-1,13,CASSLTASYEQYF,TGTGCCAGCAGCCTTACCGCCTCCTACGAGCAGTACTTC
TRBJ1-3,.,many,TRBV20-1,12,CSARTPSHTIYF,TGCAGTGCTAGGACCCCGAGCCACACCATATATTTT
TRBJ2-7,.,medium-sized,TRBV30,13,CAWSMASRYEQYF,TGTGCCTGGAGTATGGCTAGCCGGTACGAGCAGTACTTC
TRBJ1-4,TRBD1,many,TRBV20-1,19,CSATLPGQKGLATNEKLFF,TGCAGTGCTACACTTCCGGGACAGAAAGGCCTCGCAACTAATGAAAAACTGTTTTTT
TRBJ2-2,.,many,TRBV10-1,14,CASSDGRFDGELFF,TGCGCCAGCAGTGACGGGAGATTCGACGGGGAGCTGTTTTTT
TRBJ1-1,.,many,TRBV9,14,CASSRSGMNTEAFF,TGTGCCAGCAGTCGGTCGGGAATGAACACTGAAGCTTTCTTT
TRBJ1-1,.,many,TRBV20-1,13,CSAPTPQGRKAFF,TGCAGTGCTCCTACCCCCCAGGGGAGGAAAGCTTTCTTT
TRBJ1-1,.,few,TRBV19,15,CASGESTFMNTETFF,TGTGCCAGTGGGGAAAGCACATTCATGAACACTGAAACTTTCTTT
TRBJ2-3,TRBD1,many,TRBV10-2,16,CASSDFGTGAEDTQYF,TGCGCCAGCAGTGATTTTGGGACAGGGGCCGAGGATACGCAGTATTTT
TRBJ2-7,TRBD1,many,TRBV5-5,14,CASGGGTGINEQYF,TGTGCCAGCGGAGGTGGGACAGGTATCAACGAGCAGTACTTC
TRBJ2-2,.,medium-sized,TRBV9,13,CASSVATTGELFF,TGTGCCAGCAGCGTAGCCACAACCGGGGAGCTGTTTTTT
TRBJ1-2,TRBD1,many,TRBV11-2,16,CASSPAGTGYSYGYTF,TGTGCCAGCAGCCCAGCCGGGACAGGGTACTCCTATGGCTACACCTTC
TRBJ2-3,.,many,TRBV6-1,15,CASSFRLGNTDTQYF,TGTGCCAGCAGTTTCCGTTTAGGGAACACAGATACGCAGTATTTT
TRBJ1-5,.,many,TRBV19,16,CASSPHRVTGNQPQHF,TGTGCCAGTAGTCCTCACAGGGTGACGGGCAATCAGCCCCAGCATTTT
TRBJ2-6,.,few,TRBV6-2/TRBV6-3,15,CASSYSHSGANVLTF,TGTGCCAGCAGTTACTCCCACTCTGGGGCCAACGTCCTGACTTTC
TRBJ1-1,.,many,TRBV7-8,13,CASSFMVNTEAFF,TGTGCCAGCAGCTTTATGGTTAACACTGAAGCTTTCTTT
TRBJ2-2,.,many,TRBV11-1,16,CASSPEGGVSAGELFF,TGTGCCAGCAGCCCCGAAGGCGGGGTATCGGCCGGGGAGCTGTTTTTT
TRBJ1-6,.,many,TRBV12-3/TRBV12-4,13,CASSLGHNSPLHF,TGTGCCAGCAGTTTAGGGCATAATTCACCCCTCCACTTT
TRBJ1-6,TRBD1,.,TRBV11-2,15,CASSPGQGADSPLHF,TGTGCCAGCAGCCCCGGACAGGGGGCGGATTCACCCCTCCACTTT
TRBJ2-2,TRBD2,many,TRBV10-2,13,CASMPAGTGELFF,TGCGCCAGCATGCCAGCGGGGACCGGGGAGCTGTTTTTT
TRBJ1-3,TRBD1,many,TRBV6-5,18,CASRRAGTGGSSGNTIYF,TGTGCCAGCAGGCGTGCCGGGACAGGGGGAAGCTCTGGAAACACCATATATTTT
TRBJ1-6,.,many,TRBV5-6,15,CASSFYREHNSPLHF,TGTGCCAGCAGCTTTTACAGGGAACATAATTCACCCCTCCACTTT
TRBJ2-2,TRBD1,.,TRBV24-1,15,CATSDLQGDTGELFF,TGTGCCACCAGTGATTTACAGGGGGACACCGGGGAGCTGTTTTTT
TRBJ2-5,.,many,TRBV5-4,12,CAFRDRLETQYF,TGTGCCTTTCGAGATCGCTTGGAGACCCAGTACTTC
TRBJ2-7,.,.,TRBV7-2,14,CASSSGGHGYEQYF,TGTGCCAGCAGCTCGGGGGGCCATGGCTACGAGCAGTACTTC
TRBJ2-5,.,.,TRBV6-2/TRBV6-3,12,CASTSGVETQYF,TGTGCCAGCACGTCCGGAGTAGAGACCCAGTACTTC
TRBJ2-1,.,.,TRBV19,17,CASSIDGGTSRYNEQFF,TGCGCCAGTAGTATAGACGGAGGCACTAGCAGATACAATGAGCAGTTCTTC
TRBJ2-3,.,many,TRBV7-9,15,CASSSEAVWTDTQYF,TGTGCCAGCAGCTCGGAGGCGGTCTGGACAGATACGCAGTATTTT
TRBJ2-3,.,.,TRBV6-1,14,CASSDSGGTDTQYF,TGTGCCAGCAGTGACTCGGGGGGCACAGATACGCAGTATTTT
TRBJ1-6,.,.,TRBV27,15,CANSLDNSYNSPPHF,TGTGCCAACAGTTTAGACAACTCCTATAATTCACCCCCCCACTTT
TRBJ2-7,.,medium-sized,TRBV28,10,CASSLDEQYF,TGTGCCAGCAGTTTGGACGAGCAGTACTTC
TRBJ1-2,.,many,TRBV11-2,15,CASSLSGATNYGYTF,TGTGCCAGCAGCCTATCAGGGGCTACTAACTATGGCTACACCTTC
TRBJ2-7,.,.,TRBV30,13,CAWSVPGPYEQYF,TGTGCCTGGAGTGTTCCTGGTCCCTACGAGCAGTACTTC
TRBJ1-6,.,many,TRBV30,13,CAWSPGVLSPLHF,TGTGCCTGGAGTCCAGGAGTCCTTTCACCCCTCCACTTT
TRBJ1-6,.,many,TRBV30,14,CAWSVAVYNSPLHF,TGTGCCTGGAGTGTTGCAGTCTATAATTCACCCCTCCACTTT